The source of this T cell receptor (beta chain) is a study of blood T cell repertoires in COVID-19 (dated by TCRdb to 2018 to 2020). About the investigation overall: Samples from collaborators originated in the United States, Italy and Spain and spanned both the acute and convalescent phases of COVID-19. The prospective study material was composed of cDNA or gDNA derived from T cells, B-cell-depleted T cells, or PBMCs. The dataset comprised deeply sampled blood TCRbeta repertoires from subjects exposed to, actively infected with, or recovered from COVID-19. The repertoires were made available in a free public database intended to serve as a resource for research on the immune response to SARS-CoV-2. The samples were drawn from the first 160 participants of the ongoing ImmuneRACE study and from about 1,200 subjects provided by 6 global collaborators. The sample metadata nearly always contained a de-identified subject ID, COVID-19 status, age in years and sex. Where available, HLA class I and class II types were taken from metadata supplied by the sample provider and were not determined by assay-based typing.

Each collaborating institution followed its own protocols to collect whole blood in K2EDTA tubes. Collaborator samples were shipped for TCRbeta analysis as frozen whole blood, isolated PBMCs, or DNA extracted from either sample type. A remark on this clone: Which antigen it targets is not known. No quality values exist for individual bases; no much larger clone is one base distant.

What the authors observed across the whole study: Clinical and demographic metadata were provided uncurated, with the amount varying by source and participant.

The immunoSEQ Assay, a bias-controlled multiplex PCR, was used to amplify TCRbeta CDR3 regions from genomic DNA. On the study's bioinformatics: Within the assay, amplification of reference gene primers was used to estimate how many nucleated cells each sample contained. To quantify the absolute abundance of each unique TCRbeta CDR3 rearrangement, sequence reads were collapsed and filtered. Productive Simpson clonality was computed per sample as the square root of Simpson's diversity index over productive rearrangements. Not all clones reach the TCRdb copy of this immuneACCESS table, which keeps in-frame sequences only. Checked studies attribute under half of the gap to unresolved V genes and leave the rest unexplained. The DNA was the basis for D and trimming; V, J and clone size are from that table. A total of 180,000 or so clones appear in this sample, about 80% of them only once. The ten largest account for roughly 8.6% of the sample.

The germline V gene yields MNHEY for CDR1 and SVGEGT for CDR2. V is clipped by 5 bases and J by 1 base, and the sequence between their germline boundaries is 11 bases long. Including the terminal cysteine and phenylalanine, the CDR3 comprises 15 residues. Here the CDR3 DNA is all that survives: 45 bases in frame from base 1. The receptor comes from a woman aged 45-65 years with active or convalescent COVID-19. The rearranged segments are TRBV6-2 or TRBV6-3 and TRBJ2-2; a tentative D call is TRBD2 (6 bases match). Sample: peripheral blood. The CDR3 region: CASSRSGQNTGELFF. The DNA sequence is as follows: TGTGCCAGCAGTCGTAGCGGACAGAACACCGGGGAGCTGTTTTTT.